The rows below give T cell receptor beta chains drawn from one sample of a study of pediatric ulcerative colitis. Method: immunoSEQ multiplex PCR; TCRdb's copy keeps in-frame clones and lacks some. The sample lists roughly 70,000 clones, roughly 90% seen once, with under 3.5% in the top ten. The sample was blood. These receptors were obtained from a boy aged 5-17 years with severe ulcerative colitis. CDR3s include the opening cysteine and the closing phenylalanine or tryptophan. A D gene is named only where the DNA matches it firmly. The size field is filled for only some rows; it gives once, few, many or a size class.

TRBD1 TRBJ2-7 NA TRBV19 TGTGCCAGTAGTATCGACAGGGCCTACGAGCAGTACTTC CASSIDRAYEQYF
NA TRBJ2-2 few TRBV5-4 TGTGCCAGCAGCTTACACACCGGGGAGCTGTTTTTT CASSLHTGELFF
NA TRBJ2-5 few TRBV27 TGTGCCAGCAGTTTATGGCGGGGTGAAGAGACCCAGTACTTC CASSLWRGEETQYF
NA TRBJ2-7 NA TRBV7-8 TGTGCCAGCAGCTCGCTTCTAGTCCCCTACGAGCAGTACTTC CASSSLLVPYEQYF
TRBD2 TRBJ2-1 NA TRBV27 TGTGCCAGCAGTGCGACCGGGACTAGCGAATACAATGAGCAGTTCTTC CASSATGTSEYNEQFF
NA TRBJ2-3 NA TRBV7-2 TGTGCCAGCAGCTTAGTGGCGGGGAGGAGCACAGATACGCAGTATTTT CASSLVAGRSTDTQYF
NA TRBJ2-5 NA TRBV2 TGTGCCGGCCAGGGGGGGGAGACCCAGTACTTC CAGQGGETQYF
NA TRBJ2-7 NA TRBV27 TGTGCCAGCAGTCCCTTACAGGGATCTAGCTCCTACGAGCAGTACTTC CASSPLQGSSSYEQYF
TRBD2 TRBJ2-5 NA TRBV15 TGTGCCACCAGCACTAGCGGGAGTATGGCGTACTTC CATSTSGSMAYF
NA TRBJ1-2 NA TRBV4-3 TGCGCCAGCAGCCAAGACGTCGTAGGGGCGATTGGCTACACCTTC CASSQDVVGAIGYTF
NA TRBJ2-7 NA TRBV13 TGTGCCAGCAGCGGGGGCATGTGGGGCGAGCAGTACTTC CASSGGMWGEQYF
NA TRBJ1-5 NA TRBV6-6 TGTGCCAGCAGTTACCAAATCGGCAATCAGCCCCAGCATTTT CASSYQIGNQPQHF
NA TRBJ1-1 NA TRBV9 TGTGCCAGCGCTCGCTCGGCGGACACTGAAGCTTTCTTT CASARSADTEAFF
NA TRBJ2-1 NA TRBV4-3 TGCGCCAGCAGCCAAGCAGTTATCTCCTACAATGAGCAGTTCTTC CASSQAVISYNEQFF
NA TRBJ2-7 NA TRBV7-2 TGTGCCAGCAGCGTAAGCGCCTCGCCCTACGAGCAGTACTTC CASSVSASPYEQYF
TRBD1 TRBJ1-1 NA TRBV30 TGTGCCTGGAGTGTTTGGACAGGGGCGGGAATGAACACTGAAGCTTTCTTT CAWSVWTGAGMNTEAFF
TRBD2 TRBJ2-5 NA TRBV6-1 TGTGCCAGCAGTGTACCGGCGGGAGTGAATGAGACCCAGTACTTC CASSVPAGVNETQYF
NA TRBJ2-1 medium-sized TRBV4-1 TGCGCCAGCAGCAGAAGTTTAAACAATGAGCAGTTCTTC CASSRSLNNEQFF
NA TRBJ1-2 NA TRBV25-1 TGTGCCAGCAGTGAATGGAGTGGGACGGACTACTATGGCTACACCTTC CASSEWSGTDYYGYTF
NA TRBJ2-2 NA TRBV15 TGTGCCACCAGCGCAAAGAATACCGGGGAGCTGTTTTTT CATSAKNTGELFF
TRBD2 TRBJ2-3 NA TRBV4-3 TGCGCCAGCAGCCAAGATAGAGGACTAGCGGGCGCAGATACGCAGTATTTT CASSQDRGLAGADTQYF
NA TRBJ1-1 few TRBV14 TGTGCCAGCAGCCCCCCCTGGGTGGCTGAAGCTTTCTTT CASSPPWVAEAFF
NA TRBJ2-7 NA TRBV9 TGTGCCAGCAGCCCCTGGCAGGCCGACGAGCAGTACTTC CASSPWQADEQYF
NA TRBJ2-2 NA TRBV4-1 TGCGCCAGCAGCCAAGTCTGGGGGGACACCGGGGAGCTGTTTTTT CASSQVWGDTGELFF